The clone carrying this T cell receptor (beta chain) was picked up many times. Its antigen is unidentified. This entry comes from a study of response to subunit inactivated influenza vaccine. General study findings and limits: Authors suggested few new T cells are recruited by each seasonal influenza vaccination.

TCRdb called the RT-PCR reads again in MiXCR, with one record for every CDR3 protein. This sample yields hundreds of thousands of distinct CDR3 sequences, of which about 14% are seen a single time; approximately 7.6% belongs to the top ten. The CDR3 has 18 residues. CDR1 is SGHAT and CDR2 is FQNNGV in the germline V gene. Trimming removed 2 bases from V and 4 bases from J; junction bases left unmatched: 10. This TCR derives from a man aged 45-65 years who received an inactivated influenza vaccine. The source material was PBMCs from blood, sampled less than 15 days before vaccination. V and J are TRBV11-2 and TRBJ1-4; 10 nucleotides line up with TRBD1. The CDR3 protein is CASSLTTGTGAINEKLFF. CDR3 DNA: TGTGCCAGCAGCTTAACTACCGGGACAGGGGCGATTAATGAAAAACTGTTTTTT.